This entry lists 24 T cell receptor beta chains sequenced from one sample in a study of neurological immune-mediated disorders. Time point: longitudinal time-point 2. Using its own MiXCR run on the 5' RACE reads, TCRdb lists one record per CDR3 protein. The data hold approximately 85,000 distinct CDR3 sequences, with about 13% observed a single time. Specimen: PBMCs. The receptors derive from a female donor with HTLV-1-associated myelopathy (HAM/TSP).

At least ten counts were recorded for this clonotype. The CDR3 bases are TGTGCCAGCAAAAATACGGGGGACTCCTACAATGAGCAGTTCTTC. It encodes CASKNTGDSYNEQFF. The chain links TRBV10-3 to TRBJ2-1; a possible D gene is TRBD2 (6 bases). The CDR3 has 15 residues. V was clipped by 10 bases and J by 0 bases, with 16 bases between them. Per the germline V gene, CDR1 is ENHRY and CDR2 is SYGVKD.

This clonotype was picked up many times. This sequence joins TRBV20-1 and TRBJ1-6; possible D gene TRBD1, 5 bases. Per the germline V gene, CDR1 is DFQATT and CDR2 is SNEGSKA (reference sequence). The CDR3 extends over 15 amino acids. Trimming cost V 0 bases and J 4 bases, with 10 bases left between them. CDR3 in DNA: TGCAGTGCTAGAGATCCCGGGGCTTATAATTCACCCCTCCACTTT. Residues: CSARDPGAYNSPLHF.

The chain joins TRBV24-1 to TRBJ2-3; D is uncertain. CDR1 and CDR2 from the germline V gene are KGHDR and SFDVKD. The length of the CDR3 is 16 residues. Trimming removed 3 bases at V and 5 bases at J, with 17 bases between. CDR3 loop: CATSDPWPHGQDTQYF. The CDR3 nucleotides are TGTGCCACCAGTGATCCGTGGCCTCACGGGCAAGATACGCAGTATTTT.

This clonotype occurred many times. The V and J genes are TRBV7-8 and TRBJ2-1, with D hard to call. Trimming pared 2 bases from V and 8 bases from J, leaving 7 bases between. Per the germline V gene, CDR1 is SGHVS and CDR2 is FQNEAQ. This CDR3 has 12 amino acids. The DNA for the CDR3 is TGTGCCAGCAGCTTACGGGTTTATGAGCAGTTCTTC. Translation: CASSLRVYEQFF. Filled out from reference TRBV7-8 and TRBJ2-1, the complete variable domain reads GAGVSQSPRYKVAKRGQDVALRCDPISGHVSLFWYQQALGQGPEFLTYFQNEAQLDKSGLPSDRFFAERPEGSVSTLKIQRTQQEDSAVYLCASSLRVYEQFFGPGTRLTVL.

The table lists this clonotype with many counts. The rearrangement links TRBV20-1 to TRBJ2-1, with TRBD2 as a possible D gene (5 bases). Trimming stripped 6 bases from V and 0 bases from J, with 15 bases between. The CDR3 has 15 residues. CDR1 and CDR2 from the germline V gene are DFQATT and SNEGSKA (reference sequence). The CDR3 nucleotides are TGCAGTGCAAGAACAAAAGCGGTCTCCTACAATGAGCAGTTCTTC. Its translation: CSARTKAVSYNEQFF.

The sample holds many counts of this clonotype. The V and J genes are TRBV5-6 and TRBJ2-6; the D is unclear. This CDR3 comprises 12 residues. CDR1 is SGHDT and CDR2 is YYEEEE in the germline V gene. V was pared by 3 bases and J by 7 bases, with 5 bases between. CDR3 nucleotide sequence: TGTGCCAGCAGCTCAGATGCCAACGTCCTGACTTTC. It specifies CASSSDANVLTF. Using reference TRBV5-6 and TRBJ2-6 for the parts outside the CDR3, the full variable domain is DAGVTQSPTHLIKTRGQQVTLRCSPKSGHDTVSWYQQALGQGPQFIFQYYEEEERQRGNFPDRFSGHQFPNYSSELNVNALLLGDSALYLCASSSDANVLTFGAGSRLTVL.

In this sample, this clonotype turned up many times. V is TRBV10-3 and J is TRBJ2-5; 10 bases agree with TRBD2. CDR1 and CDR2 (germline): ENHRY, SYGVKD. This CDR3 comprises 14 residues. The CDR3 loop is CGDPLAGVQETQYF. In DNA, the CDR3 is TGTGGAGACCCTCTAGCGGGGGTTCAAGAGACCCAGTACTTC.

This clonotype was detected ten times or more. This rearrangement joins TRBV4-1 to TRBJ2-7, with D perhaps TRBD2 (5 bases). Germline assignment: CDR1 MGHRA and CDR2 YSYEKL. V lost 0 bases and J 3 bases, leaving 12 bases between the germline ends. The CDR3 length is 15 residues. The CDR3 DNA follows: TGCGCCAGCAGCCAAGAGCGGGCTACGGGCTACGAGCAGTACTTC. This encodes CASSQERATGYEQYF.

This clonotype has at least ten counts. The chain links TRBV5-1 to TRBJ2-4; TRBD2 matches 8 bases. Germline CDR1 reads SGHRS; CDR2 reads YFSETQ. This CDR3 comprises 13 residues. Unmatched junction bases numbered 0, after V lost 2 bases and J lost 5 bases. CDR3 region: CASSLAGENIQYF. The CDR3 DNA is TGCGCCAGCAGCTTAGCGGGGGAAAACATTCAGTACTTC. The full variable domain, its missing parts supplied by reference TRBV5-1 and TRBJ2-4, is KAGVTQTPRYLIKTRGQQVTLSCSPISGHRSVSWYQQTPGQGLQFLFEYFSETQRNKGNFPGRFSGRQFSNSRSEMNVSTLELGDSALYLCASSLAGENIQYFGAGTRLSVL.

This clonotype was counted many times. The CDR3 coding sequence is TGTGCCACCAGTGGGCAGGGGAGCTACGAGCAGTACTTC. Residues: CATSGQGSYEQYF. This chain uses TRBV24-1 with TRBJ2-7; tentative D call: TRBD1 (6 bases). V was trimmed by 5 bases and J by 3 bases, leaving 10 bases between them. The CDR3 covers 13 residues. The germline V gene encodes CDR1 KGHDR and CDR2 SFDVKD.

This clonotype was detected ten times or more. This chain links TRBV5-1 with TRBJ2-7, with unresolved D. Germline assignment: CDR1 SGHRS and CDR2 YFSETQ. The V end lost 2 bases, the J end lost 0 bases, and 12 bases lay between the germline ends. There are 15 residues in the CDR3. This chain's CDR3 is CASSFRSGSSYEQYF. The CDR3, as DNA: TGCGCCAGCAGCTTTCGGTCGGGTAGCTCCTACGAGCAGTACTTC.

This clonotype was counted many times. The chain recombines TRBV28 with TRBJ2-1; D is undetermined. From germline, CDR1 is MDHEN and CDR2 SYDVKM. This CDR3 spans 13 amino acids. Trimming cost V 6 bases and J 3 bases, with 9 bases left between them. CDR3 bases: TGTGCCAGCAGCCTTAACTACTACAATGAGCAGTTCTTC. It codes for CASSLNYYNEQFF.

This clonotype was recorded a few times. V and J are TRBV12-3 or TRBV12-4 and TRBJ1-2; D remains ambiguous. This CDR3 is built from 12 residues. The V and J ends lost 4 bases and 8 bases respectively, with 11 bases between them. In DNA, the CDR3 is TGTGCCAGCAGTTATACGATGGAAGGCTACACCTTC. Its protein product is CASSYTMEGYTF.

There are many counts of this clonotype. This chain joins TRBV29-1 and TRBJ1-1; weak D call: TRBD1 (6 bases). The germline V gene has CDR1 SQVTM and CDR2 ANQGSEA. The CDR3 has 12 amino acids. V dropped 4 bases and J dropped 8 bases, with 14 bases sitting between them. CDR3 in DNA: TGCAGCGTTGCGGGACAAAACGTAGAAGCTTTCTTT. Translation gives CSVAGQNVEAFF.

This clonotype occurred many times. This chain links TRBV20-1 with TRBJ2-3, with 10 positions matching TRBD1. The CDR3 spans 15 residues. Germline assignment: CDR1 DFQATT and CDR2 SNEGSKA (reference sequence). V lost 1 base to trimming and J lost 6 bases; unmatched junction nucleotides: 7. For the CDR3, the DNA is TGCAGTGCTAGAGGGGACAGGGGCCCCGCGGATACGCAGTATTTT. It is translated as CSARGDRGPADTQYF.

This clonotype was observed at least ten times. The conserved phenylalanine or tryptophan normally closing the CDR3 is absent here, so this likely arose from a read error. It is unclear where the CDR3 begins or ends on the DNA, so no DNA is shown, and the CDR3 is as TCRdb lists it. J is TRBJ2-3 and V is TRBV2; the tabulated D call, TRBD1, remains unverified against the DNA. The CDR3 is 13 residues long, counting both termini. Germline V CDR1 and CDR2: SNHLY, FYNNEI. The CDR3 sequence: CASNGPRGQGNFG.

Many counts were recorded for this clonotype. The chain links TRBV5-1 to TRBJ1-4; D possibly corresponds to TRBD1 (5 bases). The CDR3 length is 12 residues. V dropped 2 bases and J dropped 7 bases, with 6 bases sitting between them. From germline, CDR1 is SGHRS and CDR2 YFSETQ. This chain's CDR3 is CASSFGTEKLFF. The CDR3, as DNA: TGCGCCAGCAGCTTTGGGACTGAAAAACTGTTTTTT.

This clonotype was seen ten or more times. The V call is TRBV5-6, the J call TRBJ2-1; 9 bases match TRBD2. Germline trimming cut 6 bases from V and 5 bases from J; bases unmatched to any gene: 12. The CDR3 contains 16 residues. The V gene's germline CDR1 is SGHDT and CDR2 YYEEEE. Here the CDR3 reads CASTMVLAGIDNEQFF. As DNA, the CDR3 is TGTGCCAGCACCATGGTCCTAGCGGGGATAGACAATGAGCAGTTCTTC.

This clonotype appeared many times. V and J are TRBV27 and TRBJ2-3, with D unresolved. Germline V CDR1 and CDR2: MNHEY, SMNVEV (reference sequence). V shed 8 bases and J shed 0 bases, with 9 bases lying between them. The CDR3 is made up of 13 amino acids. CDR3 in DNA: TGTGCCAGCGGCTTAGTTAGCACAGATACGCAGTATTTT. Protein: CASGLVSTDTQYF.

This clonotype was recorded at least ten times. This rearrangement joins TRBV27 to TRBJ2-5; 9 bases agree with TRBD2. The CDR3 covers 17 residues. In germline, CDR1 is MNHEY, CDR2 SMNVEV (reference sequence). Trimming removed 6 bases from V and 5 bases from J; junction bases left unmatched: 16. The CDR3 reads CASRSSGISKGGETQYF. CDR3 nucleotide sequence: TGTGCCAGCAGATCTAGCGGGATTTCCAAGGGGGGGGAGACCCAGTACTTC.

This chain joins TRBV7-3 and TRBJ1-1; D is uncertain. CDR1 is SGHTA, CDR2 FQGTGA, per germline. Trimming shortened V by 4 bases and J by 1 base, and 7 bases separated the two germline ends. The CDR3 extends over 13 amino acids. CDR3 amino acids: CASSSQPNTEAFF. The CDR3 DNA is TGTGCCAGCAGCTCGCAACCGAACACTGAAGCTTTCTTT.

This clonotype has a count of ten or more. This chain connects TRBV28 to TRBJ2-5, with 11 nucleotides matching TRBD2. Per germline, CDR1 MDHEN and CDR2 SYDVKM. V was clipped by 3 bases and J by 5 bases; unmatched bases: 8. The CDR3 has 16 residues. CDR3 bases: TGTGCCAGCAGTTTTCGTAGCGGGGGGGCAGGGGAGACCCAGTACTTC. Amino acid sequence: CASSFRSGGAGETQYF.

Many counts were recorded for this clonotype. The chain links TRBV5-1 to TRBJ1-1; 7 bases align to TRBD1. J lost 3 bases, V lost 5 bases, and 7 bases had no gene match. The CDR3 spans 14 residues. The germline V gene encodes CDR1 SGHRS and CDR2 YFSETQ. The CDR3 sequence is CASSVAGGDTEAFF. The CDR3 nucleotides are TGCGCCAGCAGTGTGGCAGGGGGTGACACTGAAGCTTTCTTT.

This chain connects TRBV5-6 to TRBJ1-2, with D hard to call. The CDR3 spans 14 residues. V lost 0 bases and J 4 bases, leaving 10 bases between the germline ends. Germline values: CDR1 SGHDT, CDR2 YYEEEE. DNA for the CDR3: TGTGCCAGCAGCTTGGATGGCAAATCCTATGGCTACACCTTC. Translating it yields CASSLDGKSYGYTF.